Described below is a single TCR beta chain sequence and its context. The CDR3 contains 15 residues. V gave up 6 bases and J gave up 2 bases; unmatched junction bases: 8. In germline, CDR1 is MNHNY, CDR2 SVGAGI (reference sequence). This sample is drawn from a study of blood T cell repertoires in COVID-19. As handled by the study authors: Using reference gene primer amplification, nucleated cell counts were estimated. Clones were sequenced by immunoSEQ multiplex PCR, and TCRdb holds only the in-frame ones, with some missing. That table is the source of V, J and clone size, and D and trimming were worked out from the DNA. In the table there are around 180,000 clones, about 82% of which are singletons. Cohort 3 recovered donors had two negative PCRs, clearance, or symptom resolution.

Sequencing was performed on PBMCs or T cells enriched from blood (not recorded which). The sequence was obtained from a young woman who had recovered from COVID-19. The gene calls are TRBV6-6 and TRBJ2-3, with 7 bases matching TRBD2. For the CDR3, the DNA is TGTGCCAGCAGAGAGAGACTAGCCCTCACAGATACGCAGTATTTT. Translating it yields CASRERLALTDTQYF.